This TCR beta chain was sequenced for a study of T-cell reconstitution after alpha-beta-depleted transplantation in children (dated by TCRdb to 2016 to 2017). For the wider study: The study quantitatively tracked T-cell immune reconstitution after TCRalphabeta/CD19-depleted allogeneic hematopoietic cell transplantation in children using TCR repertoire profiling. Broad study findings and their caveats: Apparently early alphabetaT-cell count recovery about two months after transplant reportedly relied on only several hundred rapidly expanded clones derived from non-depleted graft cells. Hyperexpanded clone frequencies declined over subsequent months; after one year, T-cell counts and TCRbeta diversity were mostly attributed to newly produced T cells. The high TCRbeta diversity at day 60 in some patients was ascribed to recipient T cells and intrathymic progenitors that had survived conditioning.

The treatment or condition label for this specimen denotes: allogeneic hematopoietic cell transplantation with graft depleted of TCRalphabeta T cells and CD19 B cells. The transplant recipients were children given TCRalphabeta/CD19-depleted allogeneic hematopoietic cell grafts. This clonotype was picked up many times. Its antigen is still unknown. Per-nucleotide qualities are absent, and no much larger clonotype sits a single base away. V is cut by 0 bases and J by 1 base, and the space between the germline ends is 6 bases. The germline V gene (reference sequence) sets CDR1 to DFQATT and CDR2 to SNEGSKA. The CDR3 covers 14 residues, taking in both the cysteine and the phenylalanine. Solely the CDR3 DNA is kept, with 42 bases framed from the first base. The library was prepared using PCR. TCRdb names Illumina HiSeq 2500 as the instrument used. To normalize quantification of the TCRbeta repertoire, the TCR libraries were built with molecular barcoding that relied on unique molecular identifiers. Clones were called with MiXCR by TCRdb after fastp trimmed the public reads at Q25, and only in-frame beta chains were retained. When rows share a CDR3 protein, they turn into one entry using the most common DNA and genes. In this sample the table shows 180,000 or so distinct CDR3 sequences, 6.3% of which occur a single time. Together, the top ten hold roughly 4.8% of the sample.

The sample consisted of PBMCs, taken before TCRalphabeta/CD19-depleted stem cell transplant. This clonotype originated in a girl in the first two years of life with combined immunodeficiency, due to receive a stem cell transplant. The V and J segments used are TRBV20-1 and TRBJ2-2; the D gene assignment is ambiguous. The DNA sequence is as follows: TGCAGTGCTAGAGATGTAATGAACACCGGGGAGCTGTTTTTT. It is translated as CSARDVMNTGELFF.